This TCR beta chain was observed in a study of immune evolution from preneoplasia to lung adenocarcinoma (dated by TCRdb to about 2021). Background for the entire study: HLA loss of heterozygosity was found in approximately 7% of AIS, approximately 14% of MIA and less than 35% of ADC lesions, and in no AAH lesions. The TCR sequencing data were obtained from 51 patients. The study used immune gene expression, TCR sequencing and multiplex immunofluorescence to profile the immune contexture of lung adenocarcinoma precursors and invasive adenocarcinoma. Resected precursor lesions (AAH, AIS, MIA) and invasive adenocarcinomas were compared with paired morphologically normal lung tissue. POLYSOLVER was used to infer Class I HLA alleles from exome data, while LOHHLA was used to detect allele-specific HLA loss. The overall cohort was made up of fewer than 70 patients with pulmonary nodules who had surgical resection. The immune data were combined with whole exome sequencing and methylation data from the same cohort of nodules. Sample size was based on specimen availability rather than a prior power calculation. The study reported that about 100 samples were used for TCR sequencing. Overall results and qualifications from the work: The findings rested on association rather than direct causation, and larger cohorts with long-term follow-up and longitudinal biopsies were considered necessary. Clonality was highest in normal lung, while later-stage lesions appeared to have lower clonality but higher T cell density and diversity. All patients were from Japan and China, so applicability to Western populations was uncertain. Compared with EGFR-mutant or double wild-type lesions, KRAS-mutant nodules had the highest T cell clonality. Top T cell clone frequencies were highest in normal lung and appeared to decrease progressively from AAH through AIS, MIA and invasive adenocarcinoma.

About this clone itself: Its antigen has not been determined. Nothing much larger sits one base from this clone, and base qualities are not available.

Trimming takes 6 bases off V and 5 bases off J; junction bases not matched to a gene: 9. Measured from the cysteine to the phenylalanine, the CDR3 is 15 residues long. The CDR3 DNA has 45 bases and is translated from base 1. The germline V gene (reference sequence) specifies MNHEY as CDR1 and SMNVEV as CDR2. TCR beta CDR3 regions were sequenced from DNA using the immunoSEQ hsTCRbeta Kit. Per the original workflow: The ImmunoSEQ Analyzer was used to analyse the TCR sequencing data. T cell clonality was defined as 1 minus Pielou's evenness computed on productive rearrangements. The inverse Simpson index, applied to productive templates, was used to measure T cell diversity. T cell density was defined as TCR beta template counts normalized to usable DNA, with usable DNA estimated by amplifying and sequencing housekeeping genes. TCR metrics were compared across histologic stages using two-sided Kruskal-Wallis tests. Drawn from immuneACCESS, this table holds only the in-frame rearrangements with V and J called that TCRdb kept. Clones are partly lost; checked studies trace under half to an unresolved V gene and leave the rest unexplained. The V and J calls and clone size come from that table; D and trimming were worked out from the DNA. The sample table lists over 3,500 clones, roughly three quarters of them with a count of one. 14% to 15% of the sample is in the top ten clones.

Patients underwent resection in Japan or China between the mid-2010s and the late 2010s. Histologic diagnosis of each case was confirmed independently by two lung cancer pathologists on H&E slides. For nucleic acid extraction, premalignant or tumor cells were enriched by macro-dissection following pathologic assessment. The AllPrep DNA/RNA FFPE Kit was used to isolate DNA from FFPE tissue. What was sequenced was FFPE minimally invasive lung adenocarcinoma tissue. The cell subset or site label, as the study defines it: micro-invasive lung adenocarcinoma (MIA). The receptor's source is a person aged 60-79 years with lung adenocarcinoma. This sequence uses TRBV27 and TRBJ1-5, with 8 bases in between that match TRBD1. The DNA is TGTGCCAGCAGCCCAGGACAGGGCAACGATCAGCCCCAGCATTTT. It encodes CASSPGQGNDQPQHF.